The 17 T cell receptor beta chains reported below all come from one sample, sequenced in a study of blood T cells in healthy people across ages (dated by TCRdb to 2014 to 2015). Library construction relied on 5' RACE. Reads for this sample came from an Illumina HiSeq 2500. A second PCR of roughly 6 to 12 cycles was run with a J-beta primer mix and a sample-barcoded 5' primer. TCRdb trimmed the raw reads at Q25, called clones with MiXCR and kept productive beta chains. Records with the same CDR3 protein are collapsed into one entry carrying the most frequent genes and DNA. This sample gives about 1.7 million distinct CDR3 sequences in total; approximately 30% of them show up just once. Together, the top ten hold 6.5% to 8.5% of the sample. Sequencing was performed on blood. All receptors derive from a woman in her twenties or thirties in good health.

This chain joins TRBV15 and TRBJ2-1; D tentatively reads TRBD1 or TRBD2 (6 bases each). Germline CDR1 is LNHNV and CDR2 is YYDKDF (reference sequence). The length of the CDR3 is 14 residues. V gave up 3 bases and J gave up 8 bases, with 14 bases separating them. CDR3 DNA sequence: TGTGCCACCAGCAGTAGAGGGGGGAAGGATGAGCAGTTCTTC. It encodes CATSSRGGKDEQFF.

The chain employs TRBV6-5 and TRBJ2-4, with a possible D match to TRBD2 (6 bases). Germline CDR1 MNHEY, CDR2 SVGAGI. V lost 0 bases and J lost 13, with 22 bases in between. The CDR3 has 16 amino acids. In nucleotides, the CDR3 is TGTGCCAGCAGTTACTCGCGGGGAATGTACGTCATGGAGCAGTACTTC. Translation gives CASSYSRGMYVMEQYF.

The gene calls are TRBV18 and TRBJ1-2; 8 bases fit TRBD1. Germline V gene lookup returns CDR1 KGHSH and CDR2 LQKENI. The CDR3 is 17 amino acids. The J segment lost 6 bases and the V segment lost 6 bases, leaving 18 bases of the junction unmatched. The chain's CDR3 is CASSQQGTGRDEDGYTF. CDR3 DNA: TGTGCCAGCTCCCAACAGGGGACAGGCCGAGATGAAGATGGCTACACCTTC.

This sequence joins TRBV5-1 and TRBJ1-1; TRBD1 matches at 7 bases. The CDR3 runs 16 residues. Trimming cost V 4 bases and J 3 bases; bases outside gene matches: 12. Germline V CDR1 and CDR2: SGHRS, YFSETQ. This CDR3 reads CASSPDATGIDTEAFF. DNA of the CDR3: TGCGCCAGCAGCCCCGACGCGACAGGGATTGACACTGAAGCTTTCTTT.

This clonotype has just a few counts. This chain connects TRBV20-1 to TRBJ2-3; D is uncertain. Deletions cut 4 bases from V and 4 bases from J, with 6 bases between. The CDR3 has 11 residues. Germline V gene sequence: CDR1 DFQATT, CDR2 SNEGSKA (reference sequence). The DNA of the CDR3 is TGCAGTGCTATCTTCGCAGATACGCAGTATTTT. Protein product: CSAIFADTQYF.

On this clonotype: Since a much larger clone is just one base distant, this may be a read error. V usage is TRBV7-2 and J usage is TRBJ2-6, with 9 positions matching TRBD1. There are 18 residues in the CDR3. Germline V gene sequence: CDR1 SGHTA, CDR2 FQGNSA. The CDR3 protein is CASSLRGQGTSGADVLTF. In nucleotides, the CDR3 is TGTGCCAGCAGCTTAAGGGGACAGGGAACCTCTGGGGCCGACGTCCTGACTTTC.

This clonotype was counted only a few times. The CDR3 sequence is CASSLIKGRGNTEAFF. In nucleotides, the CDR3 is TGCGCCAGCAGCTTGATCAAGGGGCGAGGAAACACTGAAGCTTTCTTT. The V gene is TRBV5-1, the J gene TRBJ1-1; possible D gene TRBD1, 5 bases. The V end was cut by 1 base, the J end by 2 bases, with 15 bases between. There are 16 residues in the CDR3. Germline lookup yields CDR1 SGHRS and CDR2 YFSETQ.

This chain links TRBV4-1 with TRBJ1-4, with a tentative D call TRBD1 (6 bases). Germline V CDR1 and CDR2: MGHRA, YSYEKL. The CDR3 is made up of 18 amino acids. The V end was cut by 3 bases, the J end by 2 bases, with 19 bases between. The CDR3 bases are TGCGCCAGCAGCCACAGAGTGGCCGGGACACCGACTAATGAAAAACTGTTTTTT. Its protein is CASSHRVAGTPTNEKLFF.

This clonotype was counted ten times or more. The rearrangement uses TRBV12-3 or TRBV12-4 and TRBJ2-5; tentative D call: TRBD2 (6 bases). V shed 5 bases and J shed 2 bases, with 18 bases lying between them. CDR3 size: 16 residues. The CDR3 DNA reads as TGTGCCAGCAGTCCCCGGGAGCCGATGAAGCAAGAGACCCAGTACTTC. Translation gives CASSPREPMKQETQYF.

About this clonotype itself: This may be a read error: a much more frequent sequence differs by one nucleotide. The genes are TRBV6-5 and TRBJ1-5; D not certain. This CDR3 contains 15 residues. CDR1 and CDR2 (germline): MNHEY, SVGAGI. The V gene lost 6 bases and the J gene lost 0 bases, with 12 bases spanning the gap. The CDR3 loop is CASRRGRLSNQPQHF. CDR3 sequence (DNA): TGTGCCAGCAGAAGAGGTAGACTTAGCAATCAGCCCCAGCATTTT.

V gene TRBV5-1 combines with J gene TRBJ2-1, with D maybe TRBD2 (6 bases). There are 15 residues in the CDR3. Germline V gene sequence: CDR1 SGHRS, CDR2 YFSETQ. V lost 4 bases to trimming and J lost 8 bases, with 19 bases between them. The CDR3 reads CASSAGRIGFDEQFF. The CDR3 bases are TGCGCCAGCAGCGCGGGGAGGATTGGGTTCGATGAGCAGTTCTTC.

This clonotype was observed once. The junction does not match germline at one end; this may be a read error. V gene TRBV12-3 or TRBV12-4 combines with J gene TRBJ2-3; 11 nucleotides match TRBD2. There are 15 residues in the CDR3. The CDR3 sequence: CASSLPGLAADAQYF. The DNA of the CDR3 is TGTGCCAGCAGTCTACCGGGACTAGCGGCAGATGCGCAGTATTTT.

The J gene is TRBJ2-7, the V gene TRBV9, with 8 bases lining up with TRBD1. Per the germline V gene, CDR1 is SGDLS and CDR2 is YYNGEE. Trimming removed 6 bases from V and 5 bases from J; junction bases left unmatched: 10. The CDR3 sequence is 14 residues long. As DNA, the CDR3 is TGTGCCAGCAACCCCCGGACAGGGACGAACGAGCAGTACTTC. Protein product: CASNPRTGTNEQYF.

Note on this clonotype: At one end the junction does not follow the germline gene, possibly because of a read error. Here the CDR3 reads CASSLALQGERLFF. The CDR3 coding sequence is TGTGCCAGCAGCTTAGCCCTCCAAGGTGAAAGACTGTTTTTT. The chain is built from TRBV7-9 and TRBJ1-4; D is ambiguous. CDR1 and CDR2 from the germline V gene are SEHNR and FQNEAQ (reference sequence). The CDR3 contains 14 residues.

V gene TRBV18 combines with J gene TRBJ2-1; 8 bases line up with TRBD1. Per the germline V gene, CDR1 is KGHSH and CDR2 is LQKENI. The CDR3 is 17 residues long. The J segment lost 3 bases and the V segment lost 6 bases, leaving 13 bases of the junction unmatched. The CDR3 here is CASSNQGQGGLYNEQFF. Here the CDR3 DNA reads TGTGCCAGCTCCAACCAAGGACAGGGAGGCCTCTACAATGAGCAGTTCTTC.

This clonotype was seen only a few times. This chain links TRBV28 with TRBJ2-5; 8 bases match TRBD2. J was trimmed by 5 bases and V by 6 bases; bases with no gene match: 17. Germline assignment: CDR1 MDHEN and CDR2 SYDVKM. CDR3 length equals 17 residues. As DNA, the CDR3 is TGTGCCAGCAGCCCGAAATCCTCGGGACTAGTAACCGAGACCCAGTACTTC. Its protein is CASSPKSSGLVTETQYF.

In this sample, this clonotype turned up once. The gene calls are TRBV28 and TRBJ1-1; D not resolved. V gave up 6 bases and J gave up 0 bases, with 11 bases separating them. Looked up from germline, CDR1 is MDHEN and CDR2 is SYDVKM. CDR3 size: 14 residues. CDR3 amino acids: CASRRVPMNTEAFF. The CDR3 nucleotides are TGTGCCAGCAGGCGGGTCCCCATGAACACTGAAGCTTTCTTT.